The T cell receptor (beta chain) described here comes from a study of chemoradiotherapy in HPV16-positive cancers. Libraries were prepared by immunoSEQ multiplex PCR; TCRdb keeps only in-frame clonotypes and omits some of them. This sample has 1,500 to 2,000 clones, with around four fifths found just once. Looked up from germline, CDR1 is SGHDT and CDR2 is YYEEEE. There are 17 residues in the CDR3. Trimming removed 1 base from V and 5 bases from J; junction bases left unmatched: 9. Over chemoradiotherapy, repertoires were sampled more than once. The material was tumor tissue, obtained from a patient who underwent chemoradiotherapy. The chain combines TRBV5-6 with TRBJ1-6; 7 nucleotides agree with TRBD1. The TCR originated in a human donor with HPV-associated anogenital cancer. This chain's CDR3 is CASSLTLTGTDNSPLHF. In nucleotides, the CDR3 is TGTGCCAGCAGCTTGACCCTTACCGGGACAGATAATTCACCCCTCCACTTT.